These T cell receptor beta chains were read from a single sample in a study of T-cell reconstitution after alpha-beta-depleted transplantation in children. TCRdb reprocessed the PCR reads via MiXCR and lists one record per CDR3 protein. In the table there are approximately 170,000 distinct CDR3 sequences, 11% of which are singletons. The sequenced sample was PBMCs, obtained before TCRalphabeta/CD19-depleted stem cell transplant. The receptors derive from a boy under 10 years old with acute myeloid leukemia, due to receive a stem cell transplant. The CDR3 runs from the conserved cysteine through the conserved F or W. A D gene is named only where the DNA matches it firmly. The size field is filled for only some rows; it gives once, few, many or a size class.

CDR3: CASSFREFGETQYF; DNA: TGTGCCAGCAGCTTTAGGGAGTTCGGGGAGACCCAGTACTTC; J: TRBJ2-5; size: many; D: NA; V: TRBV7-2
CDR3: CASSYTQRNTEAFF; DNA: TGTGCCAGCAGCTACACCCAACGTAACACTGAAGCTTTCTTT; J: TRBJ1-1; size: NA; D: NA; V: TRBV2
CDR3: CASSYLQGRDTQYF; DNA: TGTGCCAGCAGTTACCTTCAGGGTAGAGATACGCAGTATTTT; J: TRBJ2-3; size: few; D: NA; V: TRBV28
CDR3: CASSHRLGQGPRTGSPLHF; DNA: TGTGCCAGCAGCCATCGCTTAGGACAGGGTCCTCGGACGGGTTCACCCCTCCACTTT; J: TRBJ1-6; size: many; D: TRBD1; V: TRBV14
CDR3: CASSLVSAPGGYEQYF; DNA: TGTGCCAGCAGCTTAGTATCGGCCCCCGGGGGCTACGAGCAGTACTTC; J: TRBJ2-7; size: NA; D: NA; V: TRBV7-8
CDR3: CASSYPGDNQPQHF; DNA: TGTGCCAGCAGCTATCCGGGTGACAATCAGCCCCAGCATTTT; J: TRBJ1-5; size: many; D: NA; V: TRBV6-2/TRBV6-3
CDR3: CASSSAGSLNYGYTF; DNA: TGTGCCAGCAGCTCCGCAGGGTCCCTAAACTATGGCTACACCTTC; J: TRBJ1-2; size: few; D: NA; V: TRBV11-2
CDR3: CAISESLQGIGNTEAFF; DNA: TGTGCCATCAGTGAGTCCTTGCAGGGAATCGGGAACACTGAAGCTTTCTTT; J: TRBJ1-1; size: few; D: NA; V: TRBV10-3
CDR3: CASSQIGSNTGELFF; DNA: TGTGCCAGCAGCCAAATAGGGTCCAACACCGGGGAGCTGTTTTTT; J: TRBJ2-2; size: many; D: NA; V: TRBV3-1
CDR3: CATYPPGTF; DNA: TGTGCCACCTACCCCCCGGGAACCTTC; J: TRBJ1-2; size: many; D: NA; V: TRBV24-1
CDR3: CASSRMGLDTEAFF; DNA: TGTGCCAGCAGCCGGATGGGGTTGGACACTGAAGCTTTCTTT; J: TRBJ1-1; size: many; D: NA; V: TRBV7-8
CDR3: CSGLAGEETQYF; DNA: TGCAGCGGCCTAGCGGGAGAGGAGACCCAGTACTTC; J: TRBJ2-5; size: many; D: TRBD2; V: TRBV29-1
CDR3: CASSLGGTSYEQYF; DNA: TGTGCCAGCAGCTTAGGTGGGACCTCCTACGAGCAGTACTTC; J: TRBJ2-7; size: once; D: NA; V: TRBV7-7
CDR3: CASSRLAGGDTQYF; DNA: TGCGCCAGCAGCCGACTAGCGGGAGGAGATACGCAGTATTTT; J: TRBJ2-3; size: many; D: TRBD2; V: TRBV4-1